This entry is about one T cell receptor (beta chain). Its antigen is undetermined. The PCR employed 60 Vbeta primers together with 13 Jbeta primers. TCRdb's table, derived via immunoSEQ multiplex PCR, lists solely in-frame clones and lacks some. The sample holds about 130,000 clones. Germline-derived CDR1 and CDR2 are SNHLY and FYNNEI. This CDR3 spans 14 amino acids. With 9 bases removed from V and 0 bases from J, the gap between germline ends came to 12 bases. This entry is derived from a study of cytomegalovirus exposure and HLA in healthy donors. Study details: Unique TCRs from HLA-typed donors, 70 million to 100 million of them, were held in an early data release.

General observations from the study: A prior analysis recorded that most TCR beta V segments were productive about 87% or about 30% of the time.

This receptor was taken from an older woman in good health and CMV-seronegative. The V and J genes are TRBV2 and TRBJ1-5; tentatively, D is TRBD1 (5 bases). The sequenced sample consisted of PBMCs. CDR3 nucleotide sequence: TGTGCCAGTAAGGACATGAATAGCAATCAGCCCCAGCATTTT. Its translation: CASKDMNSNQPQHF.